This TCR beta chain was recovered during a study of cytomegalovirus exposure and HLA in healthy donors. At the level of the study: Early released data comprised some 85 million unique TCRs from HLA-typed donors. Study-wide results and caveats: Altogether, 160 or so TCR beta chains were recorded as cytomegalovirus-associated. Evidence from a later analysis indicated that most CMV-associated TCR beta chains looked HLA-restricted.

V lost 8 bases to trimming and J lost 2 bases; unmatched junction nucleotides: 7. This CDR3 contains 14 residues. CDR1 MNHNS and CDR2 SASEGT come from the germline V gene. The PCR made use of 60 Vbeta and 13 Jbeta primers. Original methodology: Unique TCR beta chains numbered 80 million to 95 million in a later analysis, with about 9.9 million shared. This table comes from immunoSEQ multiplex PCR, and its TCRdb copy is limited to in-frame clones, with some not included. That table supplies the V and J calls and clone size; D and trimming were determined from the DNA. Here the sample spans 90,000 to 110,000 clones, 70% to 80% being singletons. Comments on this clone: No antigen is known for it.

The sequenced sample consisted of PBMCs. This TCR derives from a man aged 30-40 years in good health and CMV-seronegative. The chain is built from TRBV6-1 and TRBJ2-3, with 7 bases matching TRBD1. In nucleotides, the CDR3 is TGTGCCAGCTTCGGGGACAGAATCACAGATACGCAGTATTTT. Protein sequence: CASFGDRITDTQYF.